A selection of T cell receptor beta chains follows, all from one sample in a study of blood T cell repertoires in COVID-19. Here immunoSEQ multiplex PCR was the method, and the copy in TCRdb shows in-frame clones only, minus some. The sample contains 270,000 or so clones, nearly 85% of which appear only once. Material: peripheral blood. These receptor sequences come from a human donor in a cohort sampled during active COVID-19. Each CDR3 is given with its conserved first and last residue. The D gene is left open where the match is weak. Clone size is not always given. Where it is, it says once, few, many or a class for expanded clones.

clone_size	v_call	cdr3_length	d_call	j_call	cdr3_nt	cdr3_aa
-	TRBV7-9	14	-	TRBJ2-4	TGTGCCAGCAGCTTAGGAGGGTGGCTCGACATTCAGTACTTC	CASSLGGWLDIQYF
-	TRBV6-6	14	TRBD1	TRBJ1-1	TGTGCCAGCAGTTTGGGACAGATGAACACTGAAGCTTTCTTT	CASSLGQMNTEAFF
-	TRBV9	17	-	TRBJ2-5	TGTGCCAGCAGCGTAGCCCCGAAAGCTAGCTTTCAAGAGACCCAGTACTTC	CASSVAPKASFQETQYF
-	TRBV14	13	-	TRBJ1-1	TGTGCCAGCAGCCGGCAGGGGTATACTGAAGCTTTCTTT	CASSRQGYTEAFF
-	TRBV2	13	-	TRBJ1-2	TGTGCTCGGGCCAAAGGGGAATTGGATGGCTACACCTTC	CARAKGELDGYTF
-	TRBV9	15	-	TRBJ1-6	TGTGCCAGCAGCGTAGGCGACAGTCGTAATTCACCCCTCCACTTT	CASSVGDSRNSPLHF
-	TRBV3-1/TRBV3-2	14	TRBD1	TRBJ1-3	TGTGCCAGCAGCCGTGGACAGGCAGGAAACACCATATATTTT	CASSRGQAGNTIYF
-	TRBV11-2	15	TRBD1	TRBJ1-2	TGTGCCAGCAGCCCCGACAGGGGTCTCTACTACGGCTACACCTTC	CASSPDRGLYYGYTF
-	TRBV28	15	TRBD2	TRBJ2-7	TGTGCCACCGGATCAGGCGGGGAGGGATCATACGAGCAGTACTTC	CATGSGGEGSYEQYF
-	TRBV25-1	12	-	TRBJ2-7	TGTGCCAGCAGTCGGACAGCCTACGAGCAGTACTTC	CASSRTAYEQYF
-	TRBV2	13	-	TRBJ1-1	TGTGCCAGCAGTTGGACTGAGAACACTGAAGCTTTCTTT	CASSWTENTEAFF
-	TRBV3-1/TRBV3-2	17	-	TRBJ1-2	TGTGCCAGCAGCCTTCTACTGGACTCGCCGTGGGGCTATGGCTACACCTTC	CASSLLLDSPWGYGYTF
-	TRBV9	14	TRBD1	TRBJ1-6	TGTGCCAGCAGCGCCGACAGGGTTGGTTCACCCCTCCACTTT	CASSADRVGSPLHF
-	TRBV6-2/TRBV6-3	15	-	TRBJ1-5	TGTGCCAGCAGTTACCCGAGCGGTCGGGATCAGCCCCAGCATTTT	CASSYPSGRDQPQHF
-	TRBV9	15	-	TRBJ1-2	TGTGCCAGCAGCGTAGTACCCCAGAACACCTATGGCTACACCTTC	CASSVVPQNTYGYTF
once	TRBV18	16	TRBD1	TRBJ1-3	TGTGCCAGCTCTCCAGGACAGGGGAGCTCTGGAAACACCATATATTTT	CASSPGQGSSGNTIYF
-	TRBV5-5	14	-	TRBJ2-2	TGTGCCAGCAGCTTATGGGAGGACACCGGGGAGCTGTTTTTT	CASSLWEDTGELFF
-	TRBV18	14	TRBD1	TRBJ1-1	TGTGCCAGCTCAAGAGGACAGGGGAACACTGAAGCTTTCTTT	CASSRGQGNTEAFF
-	TRBV5-1	13	TRBD1	TRBJ1-4	TGCGCCAGCAGCCGGGAGGGGAGGGGGCCGGTGTTTTTT	CASSREGRGPVFF
-	TRBV2	13	TRBD2	TRBJ2-1	TGTGCCAGCAGCGGACTAGCGGGGGTCCTTTTTCTCTTC	CASSGLAGVLFLF
-	TRBV24-1	15	TRBD1	TRBJ2-1	TGTGCCACCAGTGATGATAGGACAGGTCGAAATGAGCAGTTCTTC	CATSDDRTGRNEQFF
-	TRBV7-2	15	-	TRBJ2-7	TGTGCCAGCAGCTTAGGGGCCTCAACAGGGTACGAGCAGTACTTC	CASSLGASTGYEQYF
-	TRBV6-6	15	-	TRBJ1-4	TGTGCCAGCAATAACCGGGGGGCGACTAATGAAAAACTGTTTTTT	CASNNRGATNEKLFF
-	TRBV29-1	14	-	TRBJ1-1	TGCAGCGTTGGCTTAGGGGGAATGAACACTGAAGCTTTCTTT	CSVGLGGMNTEAFF
-	TRBV7-3	20	TRBD2	TRBJ2-3	TGTGCCAGCAGCTTAAGTGGAGTGGCGGGAGTTAAGAGGTCTGCAGATACGCAGTATTTT	CASSLSGVAGVKRSADTQYF
-	TRBV6-5	15	TRBD1	TRBJ1-1	TGTGCCAGCAGCCCCGACAGGGGTAGGTTGGCTGAAGCTTTCTTT	CASSPDRGRLAEAFF
-	TRBV7-2	14	-	TRBJ1-1	TGTGCCAGCAGCTCGACAGTGCGGAACACTGAAGCTTTCTTT	CASSSTVRNTEAFF
few	TRBV5-1	14	-	TRBJ1-4	TGCGCCAGCAGCTTGGCCAGGGCGGATGAAAAACTGTTTTTT	CASSLARADEKLFF
-	TRBV11-3	14	-	TRBJ1-3	TGTGCCAGCAGCTTAGGGGGGCCTGGAAACACCATATATTTT	CASSLGGPGNTIYF
once	TRBV19	15	-	TRBJ2-3	TGTGCCAGTAGTATTCGCCCTACCTCAGGGGATACGCAGTATTTT	CASSIRPTSGDTQYF
-	TRBV5-1	13	-	TRBJ2-2	TGCGCCAGCAGAGGCCCGGAGGCCGGGGAGCTGTTTTTT	CASRGPEAGELFF
once	TRBV6-5	13	TRBD1	TRBJ2-7	TGTGCCAGCAGTTACAACAACAGGGGCGAGCAGTACTTC	CASSYNNRGEQYF